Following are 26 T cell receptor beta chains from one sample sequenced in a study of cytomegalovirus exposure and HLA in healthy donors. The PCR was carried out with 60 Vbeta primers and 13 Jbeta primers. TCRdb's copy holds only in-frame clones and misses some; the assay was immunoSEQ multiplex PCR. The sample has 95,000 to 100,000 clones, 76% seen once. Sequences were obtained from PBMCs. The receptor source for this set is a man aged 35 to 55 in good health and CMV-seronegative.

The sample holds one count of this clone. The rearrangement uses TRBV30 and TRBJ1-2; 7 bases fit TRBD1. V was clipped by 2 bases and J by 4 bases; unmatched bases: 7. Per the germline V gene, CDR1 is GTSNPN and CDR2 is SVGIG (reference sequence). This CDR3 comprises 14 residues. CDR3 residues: CAWSFSGGSYGYTF. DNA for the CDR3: TGTGCCTGGAGTTTTTCAGGGGGATCCTATGGCTACACCTTC.

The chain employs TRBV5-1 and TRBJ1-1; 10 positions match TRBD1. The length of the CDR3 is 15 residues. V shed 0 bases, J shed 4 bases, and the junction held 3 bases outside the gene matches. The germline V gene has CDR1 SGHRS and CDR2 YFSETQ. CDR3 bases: TGCGCCAGCAGCTTGGGGGGACAGGGGTCCACTGAAGCTTTCTTT. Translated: CASSLGGQGSTEAFF.

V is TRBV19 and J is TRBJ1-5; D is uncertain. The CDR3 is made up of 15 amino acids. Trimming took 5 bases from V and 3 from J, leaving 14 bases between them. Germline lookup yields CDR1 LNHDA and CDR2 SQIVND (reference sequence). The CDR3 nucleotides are TGTGCCAGTAGTCCCCAATCCACATACAATCAGCCCCAGCATTTT. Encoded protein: CASSPQSTYNQPQHF.

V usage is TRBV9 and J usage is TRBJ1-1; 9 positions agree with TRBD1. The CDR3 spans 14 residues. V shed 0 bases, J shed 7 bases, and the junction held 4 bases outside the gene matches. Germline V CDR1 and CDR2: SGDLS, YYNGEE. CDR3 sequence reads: CASSVEGQGIEAFF. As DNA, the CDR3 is TGTGCCAGCAGCGTAGAGGGACAGGGTATTGAAGCTTTCTTT.

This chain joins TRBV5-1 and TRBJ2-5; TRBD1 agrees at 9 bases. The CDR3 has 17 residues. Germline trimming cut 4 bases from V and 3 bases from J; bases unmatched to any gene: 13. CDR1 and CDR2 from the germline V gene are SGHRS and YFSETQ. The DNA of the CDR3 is TGCGCCAGCAGCGTATCGCCTTCCGGGACAGGGAAAGAGACCCAGTACTTC. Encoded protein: CASSVSPSGTGKETQYF.

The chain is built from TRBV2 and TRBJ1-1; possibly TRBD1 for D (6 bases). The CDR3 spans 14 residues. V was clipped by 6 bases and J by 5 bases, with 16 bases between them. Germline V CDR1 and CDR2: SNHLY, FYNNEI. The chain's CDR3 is CASSTKGRGTEAFF. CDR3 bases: TGTGCCAGCAGCACAAAAGGCAGGGGTACTGAAGCTTTCTTT.

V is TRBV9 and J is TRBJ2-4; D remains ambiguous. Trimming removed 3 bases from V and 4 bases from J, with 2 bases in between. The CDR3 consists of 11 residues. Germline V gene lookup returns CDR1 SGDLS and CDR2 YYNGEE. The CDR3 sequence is CASSAKNIQYF. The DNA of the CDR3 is TGTGCCAGCAGCGCTAAAAACATTCAGTACTTC.

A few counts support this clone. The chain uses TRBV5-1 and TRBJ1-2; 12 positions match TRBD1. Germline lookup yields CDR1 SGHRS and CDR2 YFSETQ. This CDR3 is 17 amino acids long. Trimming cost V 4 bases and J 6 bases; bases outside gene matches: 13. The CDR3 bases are TGCGCCAGCAGCCAAACCGGGACAGGGGGCCCATGGGATGGCTACACCTTC. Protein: CASSQTGTGGPWDGYTF.

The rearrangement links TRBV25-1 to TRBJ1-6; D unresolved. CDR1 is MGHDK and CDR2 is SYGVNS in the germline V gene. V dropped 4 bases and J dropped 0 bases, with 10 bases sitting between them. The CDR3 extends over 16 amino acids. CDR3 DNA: TGTGCCAGCAGTGCCTATGAGAGCTCCTATAATTCACCCCTCCACTTT. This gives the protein CASSAYESSYNSPLHF.

The CDR3 DNA sequence: TGTGCCAGCAAGGAGAGAGGGGGTAACAATGAGCAGTTCTTC. Protein sequence: CASKERGGNNEQFF. This rearrangement joins TRBV7-9 to TRBJ2-1; D is possibly TRBD1 (6 bases). This CDR3 spans 14 amino acids. Trimming left V 7 bases short and J 5 bases short, with 15 bases between. The V gene's germline CDR1 is SEHNR and CDR2 FQNEAQ (reference sequence).

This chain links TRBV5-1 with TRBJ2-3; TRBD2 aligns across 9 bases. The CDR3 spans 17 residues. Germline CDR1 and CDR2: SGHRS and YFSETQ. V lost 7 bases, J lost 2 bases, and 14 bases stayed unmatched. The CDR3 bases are TGCGCCAGCTCCTTATCGACAGCGGGGGGCTCCACAGATACGCAGTATTTT. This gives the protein CASSLSTAGGSTDTQYF.

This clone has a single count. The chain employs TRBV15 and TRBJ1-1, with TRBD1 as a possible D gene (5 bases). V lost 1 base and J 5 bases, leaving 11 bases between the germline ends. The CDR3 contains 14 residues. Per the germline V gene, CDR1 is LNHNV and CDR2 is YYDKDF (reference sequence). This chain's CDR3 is CATSRGPGMTEAFF. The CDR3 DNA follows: TGTGCCACCAGCAGAGGACCAGGGATGACTGAAGCTTTCTTT.

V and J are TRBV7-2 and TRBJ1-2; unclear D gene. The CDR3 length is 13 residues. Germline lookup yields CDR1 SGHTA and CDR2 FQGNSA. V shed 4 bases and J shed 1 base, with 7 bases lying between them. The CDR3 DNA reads TGTGCCAGCAGCTCCACAGATAACTATGGCTACACCTTC. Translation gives CASSSTDNYGYTF.

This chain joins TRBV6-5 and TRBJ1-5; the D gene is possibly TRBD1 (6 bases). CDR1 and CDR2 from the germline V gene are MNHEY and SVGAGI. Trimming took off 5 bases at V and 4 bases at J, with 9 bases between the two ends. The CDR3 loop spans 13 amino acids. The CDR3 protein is CASSHRENQPQHF. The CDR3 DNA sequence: TGTGCCAGCAGTCACAGGGAAAATCAGCCCCAGCATTTT.

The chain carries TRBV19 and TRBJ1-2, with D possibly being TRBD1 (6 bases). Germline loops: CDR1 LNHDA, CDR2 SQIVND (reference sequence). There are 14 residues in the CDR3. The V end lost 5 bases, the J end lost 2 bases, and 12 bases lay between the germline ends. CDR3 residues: CASSVTGPNYGYTF. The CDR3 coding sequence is TGTGCCAGTAGTGTAACAGGGCCCAACTATGGCTACACCTTC.

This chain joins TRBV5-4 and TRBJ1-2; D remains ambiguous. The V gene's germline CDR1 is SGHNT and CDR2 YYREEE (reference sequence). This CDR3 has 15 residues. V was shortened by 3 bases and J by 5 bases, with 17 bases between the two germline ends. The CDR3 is CASSSREGFRYGYTF. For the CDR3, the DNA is TGTGCCAGCAGCTCCCGGGAGGGCTTTAGATATGGCTACACCTTC.

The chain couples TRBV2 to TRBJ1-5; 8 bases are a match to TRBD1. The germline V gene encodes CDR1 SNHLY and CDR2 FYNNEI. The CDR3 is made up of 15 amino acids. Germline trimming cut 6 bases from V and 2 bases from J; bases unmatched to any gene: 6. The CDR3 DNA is TGTGCCAGCAGCCCTGGGGGACAGGGCAATCAGCCCCAGCATTTT. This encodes CASSPGGQGNQPQHF.

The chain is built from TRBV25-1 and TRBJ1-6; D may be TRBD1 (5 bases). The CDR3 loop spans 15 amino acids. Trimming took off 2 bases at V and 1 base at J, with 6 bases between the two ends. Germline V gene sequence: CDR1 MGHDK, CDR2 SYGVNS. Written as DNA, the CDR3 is TGTGCCAGCAGTGAACGGGGGTCCTATAATTCACCCCTCCACTTT. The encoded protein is CASSERGSYNSPLHF.

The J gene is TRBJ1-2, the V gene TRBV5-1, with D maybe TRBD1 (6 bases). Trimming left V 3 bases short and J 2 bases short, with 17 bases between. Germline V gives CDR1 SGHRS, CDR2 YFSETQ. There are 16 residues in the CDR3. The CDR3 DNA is TGCGCCAGCAGCTACCCTCAACAGGGTCCAAACTATGGCTACACCTTC. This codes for CASSYPQQGPNYGYTF.

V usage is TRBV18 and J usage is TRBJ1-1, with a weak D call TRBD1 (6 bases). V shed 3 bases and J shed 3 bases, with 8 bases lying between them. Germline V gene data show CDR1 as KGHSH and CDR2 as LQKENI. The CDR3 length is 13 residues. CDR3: CASSPNRDTEAFF. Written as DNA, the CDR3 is TGTGCCAGCTCACCTAACAGGGACACTGAAGCTTTCTTT.

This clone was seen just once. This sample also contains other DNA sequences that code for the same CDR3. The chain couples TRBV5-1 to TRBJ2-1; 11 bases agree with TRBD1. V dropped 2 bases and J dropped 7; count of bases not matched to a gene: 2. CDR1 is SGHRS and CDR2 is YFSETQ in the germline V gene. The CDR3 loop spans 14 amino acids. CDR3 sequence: CASSLGTGGNEQFF. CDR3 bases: TGCGCCAGCAGCTTAGGGACAGGGGGGAATGAGCAGTTCTTC.

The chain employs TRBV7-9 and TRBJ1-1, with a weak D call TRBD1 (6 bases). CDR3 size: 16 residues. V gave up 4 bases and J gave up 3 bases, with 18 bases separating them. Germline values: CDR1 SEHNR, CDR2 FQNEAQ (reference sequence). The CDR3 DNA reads TGTGCCAGCAGCTCCGGTAATGCGGGGGGCTACACTGAAGCTTTCTTT. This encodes CASSSGNAGGYTEAFF.

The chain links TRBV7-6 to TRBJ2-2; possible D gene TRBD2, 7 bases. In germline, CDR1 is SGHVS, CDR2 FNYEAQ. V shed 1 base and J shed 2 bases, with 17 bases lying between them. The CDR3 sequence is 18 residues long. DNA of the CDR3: TGTGCCAGCAGCTTAGTGTGGAGGGGGGGGCCTAACACCGGGGAGCTGTTTTTT. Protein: CASSLVWRGGPNTGELFF.

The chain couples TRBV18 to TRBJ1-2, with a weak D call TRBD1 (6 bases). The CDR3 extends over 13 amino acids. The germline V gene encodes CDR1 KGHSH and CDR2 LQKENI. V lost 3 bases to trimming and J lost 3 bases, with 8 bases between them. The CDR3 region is CASSPEGDYGYTF. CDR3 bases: TGTGCCAGCTCACCCGAGGGGGACTATGGCTACACCTTC.

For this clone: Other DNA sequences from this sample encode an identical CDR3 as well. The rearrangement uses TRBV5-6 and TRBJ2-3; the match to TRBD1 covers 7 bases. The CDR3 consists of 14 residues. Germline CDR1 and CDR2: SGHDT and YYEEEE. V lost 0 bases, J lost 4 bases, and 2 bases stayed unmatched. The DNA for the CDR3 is TGTGCCAGCAGCTTGGGGCAGGGGGCAGATACGCAGTATTTT. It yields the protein CASSLGQGADTQYF.

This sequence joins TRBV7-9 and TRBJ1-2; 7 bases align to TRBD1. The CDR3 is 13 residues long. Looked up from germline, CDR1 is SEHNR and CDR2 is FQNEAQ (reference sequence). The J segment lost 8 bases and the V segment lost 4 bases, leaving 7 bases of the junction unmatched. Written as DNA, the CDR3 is TGTGCCAGCAGCTCGGACGGACAGGCAGGCTACACCTTC. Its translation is CASSSDGQAGYTF.